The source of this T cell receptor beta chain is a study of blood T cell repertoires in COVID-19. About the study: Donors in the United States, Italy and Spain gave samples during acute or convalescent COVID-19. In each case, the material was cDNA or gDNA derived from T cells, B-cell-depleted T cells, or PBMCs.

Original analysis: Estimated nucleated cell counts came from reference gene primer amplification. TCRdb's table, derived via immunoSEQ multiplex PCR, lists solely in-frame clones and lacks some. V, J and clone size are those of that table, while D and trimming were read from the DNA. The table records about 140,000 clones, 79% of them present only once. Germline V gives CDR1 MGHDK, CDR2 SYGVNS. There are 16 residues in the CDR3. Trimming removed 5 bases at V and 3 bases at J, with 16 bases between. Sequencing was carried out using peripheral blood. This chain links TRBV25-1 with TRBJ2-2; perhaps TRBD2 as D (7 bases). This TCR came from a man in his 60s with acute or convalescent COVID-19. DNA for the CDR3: TGTGCCAGCAGTCTGTGGGGGGGGCGCGACACCGGGGAGCTGTTTTTT. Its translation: CASSLWGGRDTGELFF.